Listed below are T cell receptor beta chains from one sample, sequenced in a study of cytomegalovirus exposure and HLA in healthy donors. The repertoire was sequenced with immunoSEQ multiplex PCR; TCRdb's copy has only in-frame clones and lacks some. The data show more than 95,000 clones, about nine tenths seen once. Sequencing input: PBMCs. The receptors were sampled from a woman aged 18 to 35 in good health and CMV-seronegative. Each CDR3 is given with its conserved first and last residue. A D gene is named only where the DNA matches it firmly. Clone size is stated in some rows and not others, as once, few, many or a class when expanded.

cdr3_aa: CASSPRTGFSYEQYF
cdr3_nt: TGTGCCAGCAGCCCGAGGACAGGATTCTCCTACGAGCAGTACTTC
j_call: TRBJ2-7
d_call: TRBD1
v_call: TRBV13
clone_size: -

cdr3_aa: CASSLVGQGYEQYF
cdr3_nt: TGTGCCAGCAGCTTAGTGGGACAGGGCTACGAGCAGTACTTC
j_call: TRBJ2-7
d_call: TRBD1
v_call: TRBV7-9
clone_size: once

cdr3_aa: CASRTGTGGDEQYF
cdr3_nt: TGTGCCAGTCGAACCGGGACAGGGGGCGACGAGCAGTACTTC
j_call: TRBJ2-7
d_call: TRBD1
v_call: TRBV2
clone_size: -

cdr3_aa: CASSVDDLRRTDTQYF
cdr3_nt: TGTGCCAGCAGCGTGGATGACTTACGACGCACAGATACGCAGTATTTT
j_call: TRBJ2-3
d_call: -
v_call: TRBV9
clone_size: -

cdr3_aa: CASSILAGVSYEQYF
cdr3_nt: TGTGCCAGCAGCATACTAGCGGGAGTCTCCTACGAGCAGTACTTC
j_call: TRBJ2-7
d_call: TRBD2
v_call: TRBV7-9
clone_size: few

cdr3_aa: CASSSNYEQYF
cdr3_nt: TGTGCCAGCAGTTCCAACTACGAGCAGTACTTC
j_call: TRBJ2-7
d_call: -
v_call: TRBV27
clone_size: -

cdr3_aa: CASSLVGSRAGELFF
cdr3_nt: TGTGCCAGCAGCTTAGTAGGTAGCCGGGCCGGGGAGCTGTTTTTT
j_call: TRBJ2-2
d_call: -
v_call: TRBV7-2
clone_size: -

cdr3_aa: CASSLAQADPYEQYF
cdr3_nt: TGTGCCAGCAGCTTAGCACAGGCAGACCCCTACGAGCAGTACTTC
j_call: TRBJ2-7
d_call: -
v_call: TRBV7-8
clone_size: -

cdr3_aa: CASSLEGTSGAYEQYF
cdr3_nt: TGCGCCAGCAGCTTGGAAGGGACTAGCGGAGCCTACGAGCAGTACTTC
j_call: TRBJ2-7
d_call: TRBD2
v_call: TRBV5-1
clone_size: -

cdr3_aa: CASKRGTDTGELFF
cdr3_nt: TGTGCCAGTAAGCGGGGGACCGACACCGGGGAGCTGTTTTTT
j_call: TRBJ2-2
d_call: TRBD2
v_call: TRBV19
clone_size: -

cdr3_aa: CASSTRTGGNEQFF
cdr3_nt: TGTGCCAGCAGTACGCGGACAGGGGGCAATGAGCAGTTCTTC
j_call: TRBJ2-1
d_call: TRBD1
v_call: TRBV6-5
clone_size: -

cdr3_aa: CASSQDLAGGSYEQYF
cdr3_nt: TGCGCCAGCAGCCAAGATTTAGCGGGAGGTTCCTACGAGCAGTACTTC
j_call: TRBJ2-7
d_call: TRBD2
v_call: TRBV4-1
clone_size: -

cdr3_aa: CASSSFPRGRAYEQYF
cdr3_nt: TGTGCCAGCAGTTCGTTCCCTCGCGGCAGGGCGTACGAGCAGTACTTC
j_call: TRBJ2-7
d_call: -
v_call: TRBV6-5
clone_size: -

cdr3_aa: CASSPRDRVYEQYF
cdr3_nt: TGTGCCAGCAGCCCCCGGGACAGGGTCTACGAGCAGTACTTC
j_call: TRBJ2-7
d_call: TRBD1
v_call: TRBV5-4
clone_size: few

cdr3_aa: CASSLTGTEAFF
cdr3_nt: TGTGCCAGCAGCCTCACGGGGACTGAAGCTTTCTTT
j_call: TRBJ1-1
d_call: -
v_call: TRBV7-9
clone_size: once

cdr3_aa: CASSGLVRSNSNQPQHF
cdr3_nt: TGTGCCAGCAGCGGTTTAGTACGATCCAATAGCAATCAGCCCCAGCATTTT
j_call: TRBJ1-5
d_call: -
v_call: TRBV2
clone_size: -

cdr3_aa: CASTQTAEVPDTQYF
cdr3_nt: TGTGCCAGTACCCAGACCGCGGAAGTCCCAGATACGCAGTATTTT
j_call: TRBJ2-3
d_call: -
v_call: TRBV19
clone_size: -

cdr3_aa: CASSQSQGANQPQHF
cdr3_nt: TGCGCCAGCAGCCAATCGCAGGGGGCTAATCAGCCCCAGCATTTT
j_call: TRBJ1-5
d_call: TRBD1
v_call: TRBV4-1
clone_size: -

cdr3_aa: CASSGQALVSGPSYNEQFF
cdr3_nt: TGTGCCAGCAGTGGGCAGGCCTTGGTTAGCGGACCGTCCTACAATGAGCAGTTCTTC
j_call: TRBJ2-1
d_call: -
v_call: TRBV2
clone_size: -

cdr3_aa: CASSLPQGKGEKLFF
cdr3_nt: TGCGCCAGCAGCTTGCCACAGGGGAAGGGTGAAAAACTGTTTTTT
j_call: TRBJ1-4
d_call: TRBD1
v_call: TRBV5-1
clone_size: -

cdr3_aa: CASSETSGGYEQYF
cdr3_nt: TGCGCCAGCAGTGAGACTAGCGGGGGATACGAGCAGTACTTC
j_call: TRBJ2-7
d_call: TRBD2
v_call: TRBV10-1
clone_size: -

cdr3_aa: CASSSGTSGGNTGELFF
cdr3_nt: TGTGCCAGCAGCTCCGGGACTAGCGGGGGGAACACCGGGGAGCTGTTTTTT
j_call: TRBJ2-2
d_call: TRBD2
v_call: TRBV11-2
clone_size: -

cdr3_aa: CASSELVWETQYF
cdr3_nt: TGCGCCAGCAGTGAACTAGTTTGGGAGACCCAGTACTTC
j_call: TRBJ2-5
d_call: -
v_call: TRBV10-1
clone_size: -

cdr3_aa: CASSLGTSGYYEQYF
cdr3_nt: TGTGCCAGCAGCCTTGGGACTAGCGGATACTACGAGCAGTACTTC
j_call: TRBJ2-7
d_call: TRBD2
v_call: TRBV9
clone_size: -

cdr3_aa: CASTLAGDNEQFF
cdr3_nt: TGTGCCAGCACCCTAGCGGGAGATAATGAGCAGTTCTTC
j_call: TRBJ2-1
d_call: TRBD2
v_call: TRBV6-5
clone_size: once

cdr3_aa: CASRQGAANTGELFF
cdr3_nt: TGTGCCAGCAGGCAAGGGGCGGCGAACACCGGGGAGCTGTTTTTT
j_call: TRBJ2-2
d_call: -
v_call: TRBV6-5
clone_size: -

cdr3_aa: CASSRGGYNEQFF
cdr3_nt: TGTGCCAGCAGCAGAGGCGGCTACAATGAGCAGTTCTTC
j_call: TRBJ2-1
d_call: -
v_call: TRBV7-8
clone_size: -

cdr3_aa: CASSIDQYGYTF
cdr3_nt: TGTGCCAGTAGTATAGATCAGTATGGCTACACCTTC
j_call: TRBJ1-2
d_call: -
v_call: TRBV19
clone_size: once

cdr3_aa: CASSSYSGSSYNEQFF
cdr3_nt: TGTGCCAGCAGTTCCTATAGCGGGAGTAGCTACAATGAGCAGTTCTTC
j_call: TRBJ2-1
d_call: TRBD2
v_call: TRBV27
clone_size: -

cdr3_aa: CASSRLAGVEDTQYF
cdr3_nt: TGTGCCAGCAGTCGGCTAGCGGGAGTGGAAGATACGCAGTATTTT
j_call: TRBJ2-3
d_call: TRBD2
v_call: TRBV6-1
clone_size: once

cdr3_aa: CASSPIASDQETQYF
cdr3_nt: TGCGCCAGCAGCCCCATCGCTAGCGACCAAGAGACCCAGTACTTC
j_call: TRBJ2-5
d_call: -
v_call: TRBV4-1
clone_size: -

cdr3_aa: CASSTTGGGETQYF
cdr3_nt: TGTGCCAGCAGCACGACAGGGGGCGGGGAGACCCAGTACTTC
j_call: TRBJ2-5
d_call: TRBD1
v_call: TRBV7-9
clone_size: -

cdr3_aa: CASSLGWTGTVSTEAFF
cdr3_nt: TGTGCCAGCAGTTTAGGGTGGACGGGGACTGTGAGCACTGAAGCTTTCTTT
j_call: TRBJ1-1
d_call: -
v_call: TRBV11-2
clone_size: -

cdr3_aa: CASSMTGAYGYTF
cdr3_nt: TGTGCCAGCTCAATGACAGGGGCCTATGGCTACACCTTC
j_call: TRBJ1-2
d_call: TRBD1
v_call: TRBV18
clone_size: once

cdr3_aa: CASSWVGGTDTQYF
cdr3_nt: TGTGCCAGCAGTTGGGTGGGCGGCACAGATACGCAGTATTTT
j_call: TRBJ2-3
d_call: -
v_call: TRBV7-9
clone_size: -

cdr3_aa: CASSGLAGYNEQFF
cdr3_nt: TGCGCCAGCAGCGGACTAGCGGGGTACAATGAGCAGTTCTTC
j_call: TRBJ2-1
d_call: TRBD2
v_call: TRBV10-2
clone_size: -

cdr3_aa: CASSPEAGQASDTQYF
cdr3_nt: TGCGCCAGCAGCCCCGAGGCGGGACAGGCCTCAGATACGCAGTATTTT
j_call: TRBJ2-3
d_call: TRBD1
v_call: TRBV5-1
clone_size: -

cdr3_aa: CASSSRRDYNEQFF
cdr3_nt: TGTGCCAGCAGTTCCCGCAGGGACTACAATGAGCAGTTCTTC
j_call: TRBJ2-1
d_call: -
v_call: TRBV27
clone_size: -

cdr3_aa: CASSSRDSKFF
cdr3_nt: TGTGCCAGTAGTAGCCGGGACTCGAAGTTCTTC
j_call: TRBJ2-1
d_call: -
v_call: TRBV19
clone_size: -

cdr3_aa: CATRGDSDTDTQYF
cdr3_nt: TGTGCCACAAGAGGCGATAGCGACACAGATACGCAGTATTTT
j_call: TRBJ2-3
d_call: -
v_call: TRBV6-1
clone_size: -

cdr3_aa: CASSHTGGRNEQYF
cdr3_nt: TGTGCCAGCAGCCATACAGGGGGCAGGAACGAGCAGTACTTC
j_call: TRBJ2-7
d_call: TRBD1
v_call: TRBV5-4
clone_size: -

cdr3_aa: CASSSRLAGGYEQYF
cdr3_nt: TGTGCCAGCAGCTCACGACTAGCGGGAGGCTACGAGCAGTACTTC
j_call: TRBJ2-7
d_call: TRBD2
v_call: TRBV11-3
clone_size: -

cdr3_aa: CASSREFRGTGELFF
cdr3_nt: TGTGCCAGTAGTAGAGAGTTCAGGGGCACCGGGGAGCTGTTTTTT
j_call: TRBJ2-2
d_call: -
v_call: TRBV19
clone_size: -

cdr3_aa: CSVGLTGTEAFF
cdr3_nt: TGCAGCGTTGGCCTAACGGGTACTGAAGCTTTCTTT
j_call: TRBJ1-1
d_call: -
v_call: TRBV29-1
clone_size: -

cdr3_aa: CASSLGLGGEQYF
cdr3_nt: TGCGCCAGCAGCTTGGGGCTCGGGGGCGAGCAGTACTTC
j_call: TRBJ2-7
d_call: -
v_call: TRBV5-1
clone_size: -

cdr3_aa: CAIRGPAIEQYF
cdr3_nt: TGTGCCATCAGGGGGCCGGCAATTGAGCAGTACTTC
j_call: TRBJ2-7
d_call: -
v_call: TRBV10-3
clone_size: -

cdr3_aa: CAWSVLPSGRANEQFF
cdr3_nt: TGTGCCTGGAGTGTTCTTCCTAGCGGGAGGGCCAATGAGCAGTTCTTC
j_call: TRBJ2-1
d_call: TRBD2
v_call: TRBV30
clone_size: -

cdr3_aa: CASSPGGPPAEAFF
cdr3_nt: TGTGCCAGCAGCCCAGGAGGGCCCCCGGCTGAAGCTTTCTTT
j_call: TRBJ1-1
d_call: -
v_call: TRBV14
clone_size: -

cdr3_aa: CASTTSGSSYEQYF
cdr3_nt: TGTGCCAGCACCACTAGCGGGAGCTCCTACGAGCAGTACTTC
j_call: TRBJ2-7
d_call: TRBD2
v_call: TRBV6-1
clone_size: -

cdr3_aa: CASSYSGRWGEQYF
cdr3_nt: TGTGCCAGCAGTTACTCCGGGAGATGGGGCGAGCAGTACTTC
j_call: TRBJ2-7
d_call: -
v_call: TRBV6-5
clone_size: -

cdr3_aa: CASSPQLAGVTGEYNEQFF
cdr3_nt: TGTGCCAGCAGCCCGCAACTAGCGGGAGTGACCGGGGAATACAATGAGCAGTTCTTC
j_call: TRBJ2-1
d_call: TRBD2
v_call: TRBV11-2
clone_size: -